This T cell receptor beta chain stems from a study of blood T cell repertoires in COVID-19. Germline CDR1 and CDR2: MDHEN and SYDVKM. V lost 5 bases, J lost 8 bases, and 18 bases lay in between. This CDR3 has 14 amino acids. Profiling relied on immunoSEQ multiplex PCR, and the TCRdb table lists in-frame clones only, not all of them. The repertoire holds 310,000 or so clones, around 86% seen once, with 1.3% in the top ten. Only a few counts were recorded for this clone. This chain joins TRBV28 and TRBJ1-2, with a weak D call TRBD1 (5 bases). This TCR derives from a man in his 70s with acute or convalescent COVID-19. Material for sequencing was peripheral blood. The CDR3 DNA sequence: TGTGCCAGCAGTCGGCCAGGGCGCGGGGAGGGCTACACCTTC. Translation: CASSRPGRGEGYTF.